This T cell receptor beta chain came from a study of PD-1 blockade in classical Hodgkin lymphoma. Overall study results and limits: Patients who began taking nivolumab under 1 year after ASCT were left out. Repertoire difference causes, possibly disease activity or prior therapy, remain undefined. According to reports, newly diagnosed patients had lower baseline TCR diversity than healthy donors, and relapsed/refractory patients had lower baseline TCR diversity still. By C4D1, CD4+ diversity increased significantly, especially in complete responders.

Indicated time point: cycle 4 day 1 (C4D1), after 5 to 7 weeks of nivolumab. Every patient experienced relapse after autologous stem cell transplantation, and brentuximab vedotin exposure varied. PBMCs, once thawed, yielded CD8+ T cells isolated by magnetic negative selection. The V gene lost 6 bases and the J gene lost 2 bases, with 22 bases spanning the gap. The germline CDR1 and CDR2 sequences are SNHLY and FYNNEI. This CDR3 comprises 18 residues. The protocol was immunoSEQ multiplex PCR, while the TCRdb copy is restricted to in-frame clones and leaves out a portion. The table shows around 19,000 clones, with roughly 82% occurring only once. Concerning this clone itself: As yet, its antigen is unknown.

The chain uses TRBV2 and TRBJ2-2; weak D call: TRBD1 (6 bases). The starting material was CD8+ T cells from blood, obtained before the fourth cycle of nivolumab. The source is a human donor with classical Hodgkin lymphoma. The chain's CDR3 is CASRISRDKYSNTGELFF. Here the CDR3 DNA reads TGTGCCAGCAGGATTTCTCGGGACAAATACTCTAACACCGGGGAGCTGTTTTTT.